The 26 T cell receptor beta chains below all came from one sample that was sequenced in a study of CD8 T cells in Susac syndrome. With random hexamers, 0.5 to 1 ug RNA was reverse transcribed. TCRdb re-analysed the immunoSEQ multiplex PCR reads in MiXCR, keeping a single row per CDR3 protein. The sample holds some 300,000 distinct CDR3 sequences, about 82% seen once. Sequencing was performed on CD8+ T cells from PBMCs. The source is a human donor with multiple sclerosis.

V is TRBV7-8 and J is TRBJ2-5, with D perhaps matching TRBD1 (6 bases). The germline V and J ends were trimmed by 8 bases and 5 bases, with 21 bases remaining between them. Germline-derived CDR1 and CDR2 are SGHVS and FQNEAQ. The CDR3 is 15 amino acids. CDR3 region: CASRDTGRSRETQYF. In nucleotides, the CDR3 is TGTGCCAGCCGCGATACAGGGAGAAGCCGGGAGACCCAGTACTTC.

The gene calls are TRBV5-4 and TRBJ2-1; TRBD1 is a possible D gene (5 bases). CDR1 SGHNT and CDR2 YYREEE come from the germline V gene (reference sequence). The length of the CDR3 is 14 residues. V shed 7 bases and J shed 6 bases, with 17 bases lying between them. The CDR3 spells CASPPIPGSNEQFF. The CDR3 coding sequence is TGTGCCAGCCCCCCAATCCCAGGGTCCAATGAGCAGTTCTTC. The entire variable domain, with the rest obtained from reference TRBV5-4 and TRBJ2-1, is as follows: ETGVTQSPTHLIKTRGQQVTLRCSSQSGHNTVSWYQQALGQGPQFIFQYYREEENGRGNFPPRFSGLQFPNYSSELNVNALELDDSALYLCASPPIPGSNEQFFGPGTRLTVL.

The chain has TRBV28 and TRBJ1-4, with unresolved D. The germline V gene encodes CDR1 MDHEN and CDR2 SYDVKM. V dropped 4 bases and J dropped 3 bases, with 12 bases sitting between them. The CDR3 runs to 15 residues. CDR3 sequence (DNA): TGTGCCAGCAGTTCCCCCCCTCGACCTAATGAAAAACTGTTTTTT. Encoded protein: CASSSPPRPNEKLFF. The full variable domain, in which reference TRBV28 and TRBJ1-4 provide the parts outside the CDR3, is DVKVTQSSRYLVKRTGEKVFLECVQDMDHENMFWYRQDPGLGLRLIYFSYDVKMKEKGDIPEGYSVSREKKERFSLILESASTNQTSMYLCASSSPPRPNEKLFFGSGTQLSVL.

This rearrangement joins TRBV19 to TRBJ2-1; either TRBD1 or TRBD2 may fit D (5 bases each). The ends were cut back, 7 bases at V and 3 bases at J, with 13 bases in the middle. CDR1 and CDR2 from the germline V gene are LNHDA and SQIVND (reference sequence). CDR3 length equals 14 residues. In DNA form, the CDR3 reads TGTGCCAGTATGAGTCAGGGAGTCTACAATGAGCAGTTCTTC. Translation: CASMSQGVYNEQFF.

The chain uses TRBV5-1 and TRBJ1-1, with D possibly TRBD1 on 6 matching bases. Germline V gene data show CDR1 as SGHRS and CDR2 as YFSETQ. With 5 bases removed from V and 1 base from J, the gap between germline ends came to 12 bases. The CDR3 covers 14 residues. Written as DNA, the CDR3 is TGCGCCAGCAGTTCACAGGGCTCGAACACTGAAGCTTTCTTT. It is translated as CASSSQGSNTEAFF.

The gene calls are TRBV4-2 and TRBJ1-5; D gene uncertain. This CDR3 is 15 amino acids long. The germline V and J ends were trimmed by 3 bases and 0 bases, with 9 bases remaining between them. In germline, CDR1 is LGHNA, CDR2 YNFKEQ. Here the CDR3 reads CASSHETNSNQPQHF. DNA for the CDR3: TGTGCCAGCAGCCATGAGACAAATAGCAATCAGCCCCAGCATTTT.

This chain links TRBV6-5 with TRBJ1-4, with TRBD1 matching 7 bases. The V gene end was trimmed by 2 bases and the J gene end by 0 bases; junction bases not matched to a gene: 9. The CDR3 is made up of 18 amino acids. Germline V lookup: CDR1 MNHEY, CDR2 SVGAGI. The CDR3 region is CASSYPLTGYTTNEKLFF. The CDR3 nucleotides read TGTGCCAGCAGTTACCCTCTGACAGGGTACACAACTAATGAAAAACTGTTTTTT.

The chain carries TRBV5-4 and TRBJ1-1; the D gene is possibly TRBD1 (6 bases). There are 15 residues in the CDR3. Per the germline V gene, CDR1 is SGHNT and CDR2 is YYREEE (reference sequence). The V and J ends lost 4 bases and 0 bases respectively, with 13 bases between them. The DNA for the CDR3 is TGTGCCAGCAGCCAATGGACAGACCTGAACACTGAAGCTTTCTTT. Its protein is CASSQWTDLNTEAFF.

The CDR3 sequence is CASILGGGNTEAFF. The CDR3 DNA is TGTGCCAGCATCCTCGGGGGAGGGAACACTGAAGCTTTCTTT. The chain uses TRBV6-5 and TRBJ1-1; possible D gene TRBD1, 5 bases. This CDR3 has 14 residues. Between the trimmed V and J ends, which lost 7 bases and 1 base, there was a span of 13 bases. Germline assignment: CDR1 MNHEY and CDR2 SVGAGI.

The rearrangement links TRBV28 to TRBJ2-1; 14 bases fit TRBD2. V shed 11 bases, J shed 9 bases, and the junction held 9 bases outside the gene matches. The CDR3 extends over 14 amino acids. Looked up from germline, CDR1 is MDHEN and CDR2 is SYDVKM. Here the CDR3 reads CAAAPGLAGVEQFF. The CDR3 coding sequence is TGTGCCGCGGCACCGGGACTAGCGGGAGTTGAGCAGTTCTTC.

The V and J genes are TRBV25-1 and TRBJ2-1, with 8 bases aligning to TRBD1. This CDR3 is 16 amino acids long. With 1 base clipped from V and 7 bases from J, the junction kept 9 bases outside the gene matches. The germline V gene has CDR1 MGHDK and CDR2 SYGVNS. CDR3 sequence (DNA): TGTGCCAGCAGTGAATGGGTGACAGGGGTATTGAATGAGCAGTTCTTC. Translating it yields CASSEWVTGVLNEQFF.

The rearrangement joins TRBV4-3 to TRBJ2-2; D is perhaps TRBD2 (5 bases). The CDR3 spans 16 residues. Trimming took 0 bases from V and 3 from J, leaving 11 bases between them. In germline, CDR1 is LGHNA, CDR2 YSLEER. CDR3 in amino acids: CASSQEQRAHTGELFF. The CDR3 coding sequence is TGCGCCAGCAGCCAAGAGCAGAGGGCTCACACCGGGGAGCTGTTTTTT.

This chain links TRBV10-3 with TRBJ2-1, with TRBD2 matching 8 bases. Germline CDR1 reads ENHRY; CDR2 reads SYGVKD. V lost 6 bases to trimming and J lost 3 bases; unmatched junction nucleotides: 19. The CDR3 has 19 amino acids. The CDR3 spells CAIRPRWSLGGRFYNEQFF. In DNA form, the CDR3 reads TGTGCCATCAGGCCGAGGTGGTCCCTAGGCGGGAGGTTCTACAATGAGCAGTTCTTC.

The chain carries TRBV30 and TRBJ2-6, with a possible D match to TRBD1 (5 bases). This CDR3 has 17 amino acids. Trimming left V 0 bases short and J 0 bases short, with 12 bases between. Germline CDR1 reads GTSNPN; CDR2 reads SVGIG (reference sequence). The CDR3 nucleotides are TGTGCCTGGAGTGTAGGGCAGGGTTCCTCTGGGGCCAACGTCCTGACTTTC. It is translated as CAWSVGQGSSGANVLTF.

Only a few counts were recorded for this clonotype. The J gene is TRBJ1-2, the V gene TRBV6-5, with a possible D match to TRBD1 (5 bases). The length of the CDR3 is 12 residues. Germline assignment: CDR1 MNHEY and CDR2 SVGAGI. V shed 2 bases and J shed 12 bases, with 13 bases lying between them. The CDR3 nucleotides are TGTGCCAGCAGTTACGGGAACGGGGGAAACACCTTC. It encodes CASSYGNGGNTF.

The chain employs TRBV24-1 and TRBJ1-1; D unresolved. V was trimmed by 2 bases and J by 5 bases, leaving 8 bases between them. The CDR3 extends over 13 amino acids. In germline, CDR1 is KGHDR, CDR2 SFDVKD. As DNA, the CDR3 is TGTGCCACCAGTGATTGGAGTAGAACTGAAGCTTTCTTT. Encoded protein: CATSDWSRTEAFF.

This sequence joins TRBV11-2 and TRBJ2-2; D is perhaps TRBD1 or TRBD2 (5 bases each). From germline, CDR1 is SGHAT and CDR2 FQNNGV. This CDR3 is 17 amino acids long. V was cut by 5 bases and J by 2 bases, with 18 bases left in between. CDR3 nucleotide sequence: TGTGCCAGCAGCCCCCCCCCGGGACGCCAAAACACCGGGGAGCTGTTTTTT. It translates to CASSPPPGRQNTGELFF.

The V call is TRBV7-9, the J call TRBJ2-2; no clear D. Germline lookup yields CDR1 SEHNR and CDR2 FQNEAQ (reference sequence). This CDR3 is 12 amino acids long. V dropped 5 bases and J dropped 7 bases, with 8 bases sitting between them. CDR3 DNA: TGTGCCAGCAGCCCAGGTTTCGGGGAGCTGTTTTTT. It encodes CASSPGFGELFF. Supplemented by reference TRBV7-9 and TRBJ2-2, the full variable domain reads DTGVSQNPRHKITKRGQNVTFRCDPISEHNRLYWYRQTLGQGPEFLTYFQNEAQLEKSRLLSDRFSAERPKGSFSTLEIQRTEQGDSAMYLCASSPGFGELFFGEGSRLTVL.

This clonotype was recorded once. The CDR3 region is CASSTTGLADEQYF. In DNA form, the CDR3 reads TGTGCCAGTAGTACGACCGGGCTAGCGGACGAGCAGTACTTC. The chain couples TRBV19 to TRBJ2-7; 7 bases match TRBD2. CDR3 length: 14 residues. Trimming cost V 4 bases and J 5 bases; bases outside gene matches: 8. From germline, CDR1 is LNHDA and CDR2 SQIVND (reference sequence).

The chain combines TRBV12-3 or TRBV12-4 with TRBJ1-2; no firm D call. This CDR3 has 15 amino acids. With 3 bases removed from V and 3 bases from J, the gap between germline ends came to 14 bases. CDR3 nucleotide sequence: TGTGCCAGCAGTTTTCTCATGACGGGAGACTATGGCTACACCTTC. It codes for CASSFLMTGDYGYTF.

The J gene is TRBJ1-2, the V gene TRBV5-1; the D gene is possibly TRBD1 (6 bases). The V and J ends lost 4 bases and 1 base respectively, with 14 bases between them. Germline V gives CDR1 SGHRS, CDR2 YFSETQ. The CDR3 totals 15 residues. Here the CDR3 reads CASSEGPQGNYGYTF. In DNA, the CDR3 is TGCGCCAGCAGCGAAGGCCCACAGGGTAACTATGGCTACACCTTC.

The gene calls are TRBV4-3 and TRBJ2-7, with D unclear. CDR1 LGHNA and CDR2 YSLEER come from the germline V gene. The CDR3 has 15 amino acids. V was pared by 1 base and J by 3 bases, with 13 bases between. Written as DNA, the CDR3 is TGCGCCAGCAGCCAAGCTCCACACTCCAGCTACGAGCAGTACTTC. It codes for CASSQAPHSSYEQYF.

The chain couples TRBV6-5 to TRBJ2-1; 7 nucleotides agree with TRBD2. Germline V gene sequence: CDR1 MNHEY, CDR2 SVGAGI. The V and J ends lost 7 bases and 7 bases, in that order; junction bases with no gene match: 13. The CDR3 consists of 15 residues. The CDR3 coding sequence is TGTGCCAGCAACCCCGGGGGAGGGCGAAGGAATGAGCAGTTCTTC. This sequence encodes CASNPGGGRRNEQFF.

The rearrangement joins TRBV7-3 to TRBJ2-3, with 11 bases fitting TRBD2. Trimming cost V 5 bases and J 4 bases; bases outside gene matches: 5. Looked up from germline, CDR1 is SGHTA and CDR2 is FQGTGA. The CDR3 covers 15 residues. The CDR3 spells CASSASGRRADTQYF. The DNA for the CDR3 is TGTGCCAGCAGCGCTAGCGGGAGGCGCGCAGATACGCAGTATTTT.

The V call is TRBV24-1, the J call TRBJ1-5; D perhaps matches TRBD1 (5 bases). V lost 3 bases, J lost 5 bases, and 13 bases lay in between. Germline CDR1 is KGHDR and CDR2 is SFDVKD. This CDR3 spans 15 amino acids. The CDR3: CATSDGSRAYQPQHF. CDR3 sequence (DNA): TGTGCCACCAGTGATGGCAGCAGGGCGTATCAGCCCCAGCATTTT.

The chain combines TRBV2 with TRBJ2-7; either TRBD1 or TRBD2 may supply D (5 bases each). V lost 5 bases, J lost 0 bases, and 17 bases lay in between. Germline V CDR1 and CDR2: SNHLY, FYNNEI. The CDR3 extends over 16 amino acids. The DNA for the CDR3 is TGTGCCAGCAGTAGCACGGGACCTATCCACTCCTACGAGCAGTACTTC. Protein: CASSSTGPIHSYEQYF.